The sequence of this TCR beta chain was determined in a study of blood T cell repertoires in COVID-19. The overall study: PBMCs, B-cell-depleted T cells, or T cells provided the cDNA or gDNA that made up the material.

Per the authors' pipeline: Counts of nucleated cells, estimated from reference gene primer amplification, were obtained. Clones were read by immunoSEQ multiplex PCR, and TCRdb kept only the in-frame ones, dropping some. That table furnishes V, J and clone size, whereas the DNA furnished D and trimming. The table includes fewer than 100,000 clones, more than 60% detected once. Germline V gene data show CDR1 as SQVTM and CDR2 as ANQGSEA. This CDR3 region has 15 residues. Trimming removed 3 bases from V and 3 bases from J, with 15 bases in between. The genes are TRBV29-1 and TRBJ2-1, with TRBD1 as a possible D gene (6 bases). The sequenced material came from peripheral blood. The clonotype originates from an older man with acute or convalescent COVID-19. The CDR3 protein is CSVDGDRFLYNEQFF. The CDR3 coding sequence is TGCAGCGTTGATGGAGACAGGTTCCTCTACAATGAGCAGTTCTTC.